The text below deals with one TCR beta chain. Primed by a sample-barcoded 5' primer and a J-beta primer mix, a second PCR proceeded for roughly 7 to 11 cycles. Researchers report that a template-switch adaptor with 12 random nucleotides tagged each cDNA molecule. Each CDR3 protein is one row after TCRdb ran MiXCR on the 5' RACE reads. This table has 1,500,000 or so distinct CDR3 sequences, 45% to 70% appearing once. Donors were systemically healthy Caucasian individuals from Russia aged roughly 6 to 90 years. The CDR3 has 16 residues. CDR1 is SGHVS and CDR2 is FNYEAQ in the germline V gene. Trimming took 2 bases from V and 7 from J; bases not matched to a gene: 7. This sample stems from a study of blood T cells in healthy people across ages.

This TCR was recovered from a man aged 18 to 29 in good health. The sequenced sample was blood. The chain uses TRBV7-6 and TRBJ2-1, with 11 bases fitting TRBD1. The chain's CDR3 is CASSLQPGQGVNEQFF. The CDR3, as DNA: TGTGCCAGCAGCTTACAGCCGGGACAGGGGGTGAATGAGCAGTTCTTC.